The 22 T cell receptor beta chains reported below all come from one sample, sequenced in a study of tumor and adjacent non-tumor tissue in lung cancer. The template was RNA from unsorted bulk tissue. The normal lung tissue was taken more than 3 cm from the tumor edge. Three rounds of nested PCR, following a modified ARM-PCR protocol, produced the TCRbeta library. TCRdb called the multiplex PCR reads again in MiXCR, with one record for every CDR3 protein. Counted here are around 99,000 distinct CDR3 sequences, 50% to 70% occurring once; the ten biggest clones make up roughly 20%. The sequencing sample was made of distant non-tumor lung tissue. The receptors here all came from a man aged 55 to 70 with non-small cell lung cancer.

About this clonotype itself: This may arise from a read error, as a much more abundant clone is one base away. The chain is built from TRBV29-1 and TRBJ2-3, with D tentatively TRBD2 (5 bases). Germline CDR1 SQVTM, CDR2 ANQGSEA. This CDR3 contains 15 residues. The CDR3 loop reads CNVENLGGSTDTQYF. CDR3 DNA sequence: TGCAACGTTGAAAATTTGGGCGGGAGCACAGATACGCAGTATTTT.

About this clonotype: A clone one base away is much larger, so this may be a read error. This chain links TRBV5-1 with TRBJ2-3; D possibly uses TRBD1 or TRBD2 (5 bases each). The CDR3 has 14 amino acids. Trimming left V 6 bases short and J 10 bases short, with 21 bases between. Germline V CDR1 and CDR2: SGHRS, YFSETQ. The CDR3 loop reads CASTERDPKDAQYF. In nucleotides, the CDR3 is TGCGCCAGCACGGAACGGGACCCAAAGGATGCGCAGTATTTT.

There are many counts of this clonotype. This chain joins TRBV28 and TRBJ2-7; D is undetermined. Trimming pared 5 bases from V and 11 bases from J, leaving 19 bases between. This CDR3 comprises 13 residues. Germline loops: CDR1 MDHEN, CDR2 SYDVKM. The CDR3, as DNA: TGTGCCAGCAGTCCTAACACCCCCCAAAATAAGTACTTC. Its protein is CASSPNTPQNKYF.

In regard to this clonotype: One junction end disagrees with the germline gene, perhaps due to a read error. The rearrangement links TRBV11-3 to TRBJ2-1, with no clear D. Looked up from germline, CDR1 is SGHNT and CDR2 is YENEEA. This CDR3 comprises 16 residues. In nucleotides, the CDR3 is TGTGACAGCAGCTTAAGTAGGGATAGCTCTTACAATGAGCAGTTCTTC. Translating gives CDSSLSRDSSYNEQFF.

Note on this clonotype: The junction departs from germline at one end; a sequencing error may be responsible. The chain couples TRBV5-1 to TRBJ2-7; unclear D gene. Germline assignment: CDR1 SGHRS and CDR2 YFSETQ. The CDR3 has 13 residues. The chain's CDR3 is CANSLDVGYEQYF. Here the CDR3 DNA reads TGCGCCAACAGCTTGGATGTTGGCTACGAGCAGTACTTC. The full variable domain, its missing parts supplied by reference TRBV5-1 and TRBJ2-7, is KAGVTQTPRYLIKTRGQQVTLSCSPISGHRSVSWYQQTPGQGLQFLFEYFSETQRNKGNFPGRFSGRQFSNSRSEMNVSTLELGDSALYLCANSLDVGYEQYFGPGTRLTVT.

This clonotype was observed a single time. The chain joins TRBV6-6 to TRBJ2-3; 7 nucleotides agree with TRBD1. CDR1 is MNHNY, CDR2 SVGAGI, per germline (reference sequence). J was trimmed by 1 base and V by 6 bases; bases with no gene match: 19. The CDR3 runs to 19 residues. The CDR3 protein is CASSRPTGSERGGTDTQYF. CDR3 nucleotide sequence: TGTGCCAGCAGCCGCCCGACAGGGTCCGAGCGTGGTGGCACAGATACGCAGTATTTT.

Points on this clonotype: The conserved final phenylalanine or tryptophan is absent from the CDR3, which likely points to a read error. V gene TRBV12-3 or TRBV12-4 combines with J gene TRBJ2-7, with D possibly matching TRBD2 (6 bases). The V end lost 3 bases, the J end lost 0 bases, and 15 bases lay between the germline ends. The CDR3 totals 16 residues. CDR3 sequence: CASSLTSGGVSYEQYI. For the CDR3, the DNA is TGTGCCAGCAGTTTGACTAGTGGAGGGGTCTCCTACGAGCAGTACATC.

Notes on this clonotype: The CDR3 does not end in the conserved phenylalanine or tryptophan, so this is likely a read error. This chain links TRBV19 with TRBJ2-2, with 11 bases identical to TRBD2. Trimming cost V 7 bases and J 0 bases; bases outside gene matches: 10. The CDR3 has 18 amino acids. From germline, CDR1 is LNHDA and CDR2 SQIVND (reference sequence). CDR3 sequence reads: CASKQASGRTSNTGELFL. The CDR3 DNA follows: TGTGCCAGTAAGCAGGCTAGCGGGAGGACCTCGAACACCGGGGAGCTGTTTCTT.

With respect to this clonotype: The CDR3 carries no conserved terminal phenylalanine or tryptophan, so it likely arises from a read error. This sequence joins TRBV5-4 and TRBJ2-2; 12 bases align to TRBD2. The CDR3 loop spans 18 amino acids. From germline, CDR1 is SGHNT and CDR2 YYREEE (reference sequence). V lost 6 bases and J lost 0; bases outside the gene matches: 9. The CDR3 DNA reads TGTGCCAGCACCTCACGGCTAGCGGGAGGGCCGAACACCGGGGAGCTGTTTGTT. As protein: CASTSRLAGGPNTGELFV.

Worth noting for this clonotype: A read error may account for a junction end that differs from germline. V and J are TRBV4-3 and TRBJ1-2; no reliable D call. This CDR3 comprises 15 residues. The germline gives CDR1 LGHNA, CDR2 YSLEER. The CDR3 reads CDSSQDPGKPYGYTF. The CDR3 nucleotides read TGCGACAGCAGCCAAGATCCCGGGAAACCCTATGGTTACACCTTC.

As for this clonotype: With a much larger clone just one base away, this may be a read error. V gene TRBV5-1 combines with J gene TRBJ1-1; tentatively, D is TRBD1 (5 bases). V lost 0 bases to trimming and J lost 6 bases, with 12 bases between them. The CDR3 is made up of 14 amino acids. CDR1 SGHRS and CDR2 YFSETQ come from the germline V gene. CDR3 loop: CASSLARGRAEAFF. The CDR3 DNA follows: TGCGCCAGCAGCTTGGCCCGGGGGAGGGCTGAAGCTTTCTTT.

J is TRBJ1-5 and V is TRBV6-6, with D possibly TRBD1 on 5 matching bases. Germline V gives CDR1 MNHNY, CDR2 SVGAGI (reference sequence). The CDR3 consists of 16 residues. V gave up 7 bases and J gave up 2 bases, with 18 bases separating them. CDR3 sequence (DNA): TGTGCCAGCATCACCGACGGGGGAGAAGGCAATCAGCCCCAGCATTTT. Translation: CASITDGGEGNQPQHF.

This clonotype was observed at least ten times. The rearrangement joins TRBV11-2 to TRBJ2-1, with TRBD2 identical over 10 bases. The CDR3 length is 13 residues. V gave up 4 bases and J gave up 9 bases; unmatched junction bases: 3. Germline loops: CDR1 SGHAT, CDR2 FQNNGV. CDR3 in DNA: TGTGCCAGCAGCTGGACTAGCGGTGGTGAGCAGTTCTTC. It yields the protein CASSWTSGGEQFF.

Remarks on this clonotype: With a much larger clone just one base away, this may be a read error. J is TRBJ1-2 and V is TRBV6-1; the match to TRBD1 covers 10 bases. The CDR3 contains 13 residues. V gave up 11 bases and J gave up 7 bases; unmatched junction bases: 10. The germline V gene has CDR1 MNHNS and CDR2 SASEGT. Here the CDR3 reads CAGGRDRGSGYTF. CDR3 nucleotide sequence: TGTGCCGGCGGCCGGGACAGGGGTAGTGGCTACACCTTC.

As to this clonotype: Just one base apart from a much larger clone, this may be a read error. The chain has TRBV5-4 and TRBJ1-5, with TRBD1 as a possible D gene (6 bases). The CDR3 consists of 17 residues. Germline values: CDR1 SGHNT, CDR2 YYREEE (reference sequence). This chain's CDR3 is CASSLGGAGAGNQPRHF. In DNA, the CDR3 is TGTGCCAGCAGCTTGGGTGGGGCGGGGGCGGGCAATCAGCCCCGGCATTTT.

In its sample, this clonotype was seen many times. This rearrangement joins TRBV6-6 to TRBJ1-2, with D hard to call. V was clipped by 5 bases and J by 2 bases, with 9 bases between them. The CDR3 is made up of 13 amino acids. CDR1 and CDR2 (germline): MNHNY, SVGAGI (reference sequence). The CDR3 region has the DNA TGTGCCAGCAGTCCTAGGGAGAACTATGGCTACACCTTC. This gives the protein CASSPRENYGYTF.

This clonotype was detected only once. One end of the junction fails to match germline, which may point to a read error. This chain links TRBV6-5 with TRBJ2-7, with 8 bases lining up with TRBD2. The germline CDR1 and CDR2 sequences are MNHEY and SVGAGI. The CDR3 is 15 residues long. The DNA for the CDR3 is TGTGCCAGTACTCCCCGGATAGCGGGACCCTACGAGCAGAACTTC. Residues: CASTPRIAGPYEQNF.

On this clonotype itself: Sequence at one end of the junction differs from germline and may be a read error. The rearrangement joins TRBV6-6 to TRBJ1-5; the D call may be TRBD1 or TRBD2 (5 bases each). The last part of the DNA fits TRBJ2-3 better; the J call may be wrong. CDR1 MNHNY and CDR2 SVGAGI come from the germline V gene (reference sequence). CDR3 size: 12 residues. CDR3 protein: CTSEQGAQPQYF. CDR3 sequence (DNA): TGTACCAGCGAGCAGGGAGCTCAGCCCCAGTATTTT.

Comments on this clonotype: One junction end does not reproduce the germline sequence, and a read error may be involved. Written as DNA, the CDR3 is TGTGCCAGCAGCTTCCTTACCCCGAAGCAGTGCTTC. This gives the protein CASSFLTPKQCF. The chain has TRBV5-6 and TRBJ2-7; D not certain. Germline CDR1 is SGHDT and CDR2 is YYEEEE. The CDR3 loop spans 12 amino acids.

This clonotype was observed a few times. The V gene is TRBV25-1, the J gene TRBJ1-3; the D gene is possibly TRBD1 (5 bases). V lost 9 bases and J 2 bases, leaving 14 bases between the germline ends. This CDR3 has 14 amino acids. Germline V gives CDR1 MGHDK, CDR2 SYGVNS. The DNA of the CDR3 is TGTGCCAGTATTCCTGGGGGAGCTGGAAACACCATATATTTT. Translated: CASIPGGAGNTIYF.

This clonotype came up a few times. The CDR3 ends on some other residue instead of the conserved phenylalanine or tryptophan, so this is likely a read error. The chain is built from TRBV29-1 and TRBJ2-1; D is unclear. Germline V gene lookup returns CDR1 SQVTM and CDR2 ANQGSEA. Trimming pared 6 bases from V and 0 bases from J, leaving 15 bases between. The CDR3 is made up of 15 amino acids. The CDR3 reads CSVECKHSSYNEQFL. DNA of the CDR3: TGCAGCGTCGAATGTAAACACAGCTCCTACAATGAGCAGTTCTTA.

This clonotype was seen a handful of times. This rearrangement joins TRBV7-9 to TRBJ2-1; possible D gene TRBD1, 6 bases. The length of the CDR3 is 15 residues. CDR1 and CDR2 (germline): SEHNR, FQNEAQ (reference sequence). The V end lost 5 bases, the J end lost 7 bases, and 18 bases lay between the germline ends. Written as DNA, the CDR3 is TGTGCCAGCAGCATAAACCGGGACACAAAAAATGAGCAGTTCTTC. It yields the protein CASSINRDTKNEQFF.